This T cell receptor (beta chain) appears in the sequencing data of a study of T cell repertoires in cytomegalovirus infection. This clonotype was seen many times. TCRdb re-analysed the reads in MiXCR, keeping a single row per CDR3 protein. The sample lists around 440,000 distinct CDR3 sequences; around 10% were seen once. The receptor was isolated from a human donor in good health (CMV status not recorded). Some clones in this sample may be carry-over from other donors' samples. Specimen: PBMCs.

CDR3 residues: CASSRQGPNTGELFF. DNA for the CDR3: TGTGCCAGCAGCCGACAGGGGCCCAACACCGGGGAGCTGTTTTTT. V is TRBV7-8 and J is TRBJ2-2; 8 nucleotides match TRBD1. Germline CDR1 SGHVS, CDR2 FQNEAQ. CDR3 length equals 15 residues. Trimming cost V 5 bases and J 2 bases; bases outside gene matches: 4.